This TCR beta chain is drawn from a study of early T cells in non-severe SARS-CoV-2 infection. Study-wide context: Unsorted whole-blood RNA was sequenced in bulk, leaving chains unpaired.

The CDR3 totals 12 residues. CDR1 and CDR2 from the germline V gene are MNHEY and SVGEGT. V gave up 6 bases and J gave up 5 bases, with 10 bases separating them. Broader study findings: Comparison of clonotypes with VDJdb favored anti-spike CD8 responses while missing private and CD4 specificities.

Individually, cDNA molecules had unique molecular identifiers attached to them. MiXCR, applied by TCRdb to the 5' RACE reads, yields one record per CDR3 protein. In the table there are around 67,000 distinct CDR3 sequences, 10% to 15% of which are singletons. As to this clonotype: Its antigen is still unknown.

Sequences were obtained from whole blood. The chain employs TRBV6-2 or TRBV6-3 and TRBJ2-5; no reliable D call. The sequence derives from an adult who was a healthcare worker with PCR-confirmed SARS-CoV-2 infection or an uninfected control (not recorded which). This CDR3 is CASRDPSETQYF. CDR3 DNA: TGTGCCAGCAGGGACCCCTCTGAGACCCAGTACTTC.